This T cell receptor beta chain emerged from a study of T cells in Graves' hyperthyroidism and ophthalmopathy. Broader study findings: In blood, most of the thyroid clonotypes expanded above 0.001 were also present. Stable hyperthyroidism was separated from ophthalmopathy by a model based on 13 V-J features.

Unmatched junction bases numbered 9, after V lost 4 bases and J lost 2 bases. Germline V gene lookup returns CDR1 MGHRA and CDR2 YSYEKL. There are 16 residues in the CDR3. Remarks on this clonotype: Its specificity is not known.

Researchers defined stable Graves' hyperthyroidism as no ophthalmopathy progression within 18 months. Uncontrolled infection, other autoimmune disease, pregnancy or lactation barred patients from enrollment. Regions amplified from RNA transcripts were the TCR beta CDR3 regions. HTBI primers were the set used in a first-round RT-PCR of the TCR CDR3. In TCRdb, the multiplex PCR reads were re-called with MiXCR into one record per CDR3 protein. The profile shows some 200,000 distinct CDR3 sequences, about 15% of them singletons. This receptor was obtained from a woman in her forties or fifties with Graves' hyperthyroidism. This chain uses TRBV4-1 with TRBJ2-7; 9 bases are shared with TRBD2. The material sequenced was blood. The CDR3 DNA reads TGCGCCAGCAGCCGTATGACTAGCGGAATAACCTACGAGCAGTACTTC. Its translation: CASSRMTSGITYEQYF.